In this sample, the clone carrying this TCR beta chain turned up once. CDR3 length equals 14 residues. Germline loops: CDR1 LGHDT, CDR2 YNNKEL (reference sequence). Trimming cost V 3 bases and J 7 bases; bases outside gene matches: 3. During active infection, Seattle patients enrolled and were then monitored through disease. This sample is drawn from a study of blood T cell repertoires in COVID-19. At the level of the study: Italy, Spain and the United States were the sources of the convalescent and acute COVID-19 samples. T cells, B-cell-depleted T cells, or PBMCs supplied cDNA or gDNA.

Per the original data handling: Scientists estimated how many nucleated cells there were by amplifying reference gene primers. This table comes from immunoSEQ multiplex PCR, and its TCRdb copy is limited to in-frame clones, with some not included. The V and J calls and clone size are taken from that table; D and trimming were inferred from the DNA. The sample yields about 220,000 clones, more than 75% seen once. This receptor was obtained from a woman between 65 and 79 years old with COVID-19, enrolled during active disease. The chain links TRBV3-1 (or the pseudogene TRBV3-2) to TRBJ1-5, with 10 nucleotides matching TRBD1. The sample was peripheral blood. The CDR3 spells CASSHGQGGQPQHF. The CDR3 DNA follows: TGTGCCAGCAGCCACGGACAGGGGGGCCAGCCCCAGCATTTT.